This T cell receptor beta chain emerged from a study of tumor-infiltrating lymphocytes in localized non-small cell lung cancer. Turning to this clone: Its target is unknown.

Whole-study results and caveats: Immunotypes IM1 and IM2 had similar TCR-derived T-cell fractions.

Measured with immunoSEQ multiplex PCR; TCRdb has only the in-frame clones, and not every one. The sample yields approximately 8,000 clones, around three quarters seen once. This sequence was found in a human donor with non-small cell lung cancer. Sequenced input: uninvolved lung tissue not adjacent to the tumor.

The CDR3 DNA follows: TGCAGCGTTGACGAGGGGGGCAATGAGCAGTTCTTC. This encodes CSVDEGGNEQFF. The chain is built from TRBV29-1 and TRBJ2-1; D possibly uses TRBD1 or TRBD2 (6 bases each). The germline CDR1 and CDR2 sequences are SQVTM and ANQGSEA. The CDR3 contains 12 residues. Trimming stripped 3 bases from V and 6 bases from J, with 9 bases between.